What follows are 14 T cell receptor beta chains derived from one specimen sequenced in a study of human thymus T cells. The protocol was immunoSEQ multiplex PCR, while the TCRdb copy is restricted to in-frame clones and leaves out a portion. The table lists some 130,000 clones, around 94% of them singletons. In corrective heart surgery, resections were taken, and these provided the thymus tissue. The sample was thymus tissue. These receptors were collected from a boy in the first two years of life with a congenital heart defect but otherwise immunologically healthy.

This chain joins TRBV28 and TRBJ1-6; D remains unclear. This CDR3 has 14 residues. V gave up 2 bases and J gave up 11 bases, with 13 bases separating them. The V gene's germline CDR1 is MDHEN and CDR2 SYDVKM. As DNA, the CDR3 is TGTGCCAGCAGTTTAGGCCCCAGGCGGGCACCCCTCCACTTT. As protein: CASSLGPRRAPLHF.

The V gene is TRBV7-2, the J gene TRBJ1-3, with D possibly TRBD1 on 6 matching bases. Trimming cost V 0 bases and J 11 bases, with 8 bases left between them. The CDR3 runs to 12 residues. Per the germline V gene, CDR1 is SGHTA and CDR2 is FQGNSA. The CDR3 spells CASSLAKGAIYF. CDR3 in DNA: TGTGCCAGCAGCTTAGCGAAGGGGGCCATATATTTT.

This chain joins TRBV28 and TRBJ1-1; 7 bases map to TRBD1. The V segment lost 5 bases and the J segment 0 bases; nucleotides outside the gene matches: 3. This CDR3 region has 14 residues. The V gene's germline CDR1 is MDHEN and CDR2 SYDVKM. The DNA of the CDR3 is TGTGCCAGCAGTGTCAGGGGGTTGAACACTGAAGCTTTCTTT. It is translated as CASSVRGLNTEAFF. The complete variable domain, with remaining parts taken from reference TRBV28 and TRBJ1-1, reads DVKVTQSSRYLVKRTGEKVFLECVQDMDHENMFWYRQDPGLGLRLIYFSYDVKMKEKGDIPEGYSVSREKKERFSLILESASTNQTSMYLCASSVRGLNTEAFFGQGTRLTVV.

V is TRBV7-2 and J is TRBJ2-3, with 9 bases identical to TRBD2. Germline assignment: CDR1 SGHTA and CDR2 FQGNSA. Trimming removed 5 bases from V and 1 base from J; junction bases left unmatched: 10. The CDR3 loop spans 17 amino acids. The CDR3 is CASSPRERGARTDTQYF. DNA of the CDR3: TGTGCCAGCAGCCCTCGGGAGCGGGGGGCTCGCACAGATACGCAGTATTTT. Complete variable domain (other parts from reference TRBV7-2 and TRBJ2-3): GAGVSQSPSNKVTEKGKDVELRCDPISGHTALYWYRQSLGQGLEFLIYFQGNSAPDKSGLPSDRFSAERTGGSVSTLTIQRTQQEDSAVYLCASSPRERGARTDTQYFGPGTRLTVL.

CDR3 loop: CASNPGLDTDTQYF. The CDR3 DNA follows: TGCGCCAGCAACCCCGGACTAGACACAGATACGCAGTATTTT. V is TRBV4-3 and J is TRBJ2-3; 7 bases match TRBD2. V trimming: 7 bases; J trimming: 2 bases; junction bases outside the gene matches: 6. This CDR3 is 14 amino acids long. In germline, CDR1 is LGHNA, CDR2 YSLEER.

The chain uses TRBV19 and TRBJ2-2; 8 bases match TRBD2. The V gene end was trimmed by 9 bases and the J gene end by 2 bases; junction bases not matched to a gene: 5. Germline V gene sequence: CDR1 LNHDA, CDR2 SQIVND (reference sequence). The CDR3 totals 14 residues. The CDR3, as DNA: TGTGCCAGCCGAACTAGCGGTAACACCGGGGAGCTGTTTTTT. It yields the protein CASRTSGNTGELFF.

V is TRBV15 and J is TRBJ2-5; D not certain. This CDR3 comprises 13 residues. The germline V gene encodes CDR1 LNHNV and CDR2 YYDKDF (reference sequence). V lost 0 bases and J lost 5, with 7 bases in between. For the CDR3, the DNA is TGTGCCACCAGCAGAGATCTAGGGGAGACCCAGTACTTC. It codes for CATSRDLGETQYF.

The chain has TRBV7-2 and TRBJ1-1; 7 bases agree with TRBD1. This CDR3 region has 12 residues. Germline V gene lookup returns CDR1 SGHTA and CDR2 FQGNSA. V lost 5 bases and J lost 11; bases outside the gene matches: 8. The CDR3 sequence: CASSTPGGEAFF. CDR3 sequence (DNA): TGTGCCAGCAGCACCCCAGGGGGGGAGGCTTTCTTT. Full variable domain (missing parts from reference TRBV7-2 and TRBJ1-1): GAGVSQSPSNKVTEKGKDVELRCDPISGHTALYWYRQSLGQGLEFLIYFQGNSAPDKSGLPSDRFSAERTGGSVSTLTIQRTQQEDSAVYLCASSTPGGEAFFGQGTRLTVV.

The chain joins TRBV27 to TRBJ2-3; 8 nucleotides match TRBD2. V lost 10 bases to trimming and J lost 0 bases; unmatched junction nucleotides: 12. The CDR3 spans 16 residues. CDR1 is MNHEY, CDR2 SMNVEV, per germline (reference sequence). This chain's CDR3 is CATSPTSGKSTDTQYF. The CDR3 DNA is TGTGCCACCTCCCCCACTAGCGGCAAAAGCACAGATACGCAGTATTTT.

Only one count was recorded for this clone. The CDR3 spells CASSQVLRGGQETQYF. The CDR3 DNA reads TGTGCCAGCAGCCAAGTCTTGCGGGGGGGCCAAGAGACCCAGTACTTC. This chain uses TRBV4-2 with TRBJ2-5; 9 bases fit TRBD2. The length of the CDR3 is 16 residues. The V and J ends lost 1 base and 1 base, in that order; junction bases with no gene match: 4. From germline, CDR1 is LGHNA and CDR2 YNFKEQ.

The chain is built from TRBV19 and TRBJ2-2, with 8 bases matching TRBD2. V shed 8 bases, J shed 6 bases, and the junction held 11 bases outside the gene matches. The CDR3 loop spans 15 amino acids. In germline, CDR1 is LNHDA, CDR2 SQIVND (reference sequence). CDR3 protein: CASDHRAGAAGELFF. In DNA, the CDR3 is TGTGCCAGTGACCATAGAGCGGGGGCGGCCGGGGAGCTGTTTTTT.

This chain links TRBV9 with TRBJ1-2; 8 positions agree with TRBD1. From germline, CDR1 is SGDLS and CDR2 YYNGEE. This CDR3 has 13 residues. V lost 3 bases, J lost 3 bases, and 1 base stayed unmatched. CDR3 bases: TGTGCCAGCAGCGGGACAGGGCACTATGGCTACACCTTC. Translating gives CASSGTGHYGYTF.

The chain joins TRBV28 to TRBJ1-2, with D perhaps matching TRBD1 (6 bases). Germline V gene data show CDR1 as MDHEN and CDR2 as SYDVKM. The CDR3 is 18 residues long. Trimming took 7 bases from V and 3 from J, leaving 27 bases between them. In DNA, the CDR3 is TGTGCCAGCACTAAAGGGGGGGGACAAAAACTTCTCTACTATGGCTACACCTTC. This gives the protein CASTKGGGQKLLYYGYTF.

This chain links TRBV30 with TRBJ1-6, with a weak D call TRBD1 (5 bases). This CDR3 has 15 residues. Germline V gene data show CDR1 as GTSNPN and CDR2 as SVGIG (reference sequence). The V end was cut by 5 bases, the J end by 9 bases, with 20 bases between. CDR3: CAWEPGIGAGSPLHF. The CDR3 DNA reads TGTGCCTGGGAGCCGGGAATAGGGGCCGGTTCACCCCTCCACTTT.